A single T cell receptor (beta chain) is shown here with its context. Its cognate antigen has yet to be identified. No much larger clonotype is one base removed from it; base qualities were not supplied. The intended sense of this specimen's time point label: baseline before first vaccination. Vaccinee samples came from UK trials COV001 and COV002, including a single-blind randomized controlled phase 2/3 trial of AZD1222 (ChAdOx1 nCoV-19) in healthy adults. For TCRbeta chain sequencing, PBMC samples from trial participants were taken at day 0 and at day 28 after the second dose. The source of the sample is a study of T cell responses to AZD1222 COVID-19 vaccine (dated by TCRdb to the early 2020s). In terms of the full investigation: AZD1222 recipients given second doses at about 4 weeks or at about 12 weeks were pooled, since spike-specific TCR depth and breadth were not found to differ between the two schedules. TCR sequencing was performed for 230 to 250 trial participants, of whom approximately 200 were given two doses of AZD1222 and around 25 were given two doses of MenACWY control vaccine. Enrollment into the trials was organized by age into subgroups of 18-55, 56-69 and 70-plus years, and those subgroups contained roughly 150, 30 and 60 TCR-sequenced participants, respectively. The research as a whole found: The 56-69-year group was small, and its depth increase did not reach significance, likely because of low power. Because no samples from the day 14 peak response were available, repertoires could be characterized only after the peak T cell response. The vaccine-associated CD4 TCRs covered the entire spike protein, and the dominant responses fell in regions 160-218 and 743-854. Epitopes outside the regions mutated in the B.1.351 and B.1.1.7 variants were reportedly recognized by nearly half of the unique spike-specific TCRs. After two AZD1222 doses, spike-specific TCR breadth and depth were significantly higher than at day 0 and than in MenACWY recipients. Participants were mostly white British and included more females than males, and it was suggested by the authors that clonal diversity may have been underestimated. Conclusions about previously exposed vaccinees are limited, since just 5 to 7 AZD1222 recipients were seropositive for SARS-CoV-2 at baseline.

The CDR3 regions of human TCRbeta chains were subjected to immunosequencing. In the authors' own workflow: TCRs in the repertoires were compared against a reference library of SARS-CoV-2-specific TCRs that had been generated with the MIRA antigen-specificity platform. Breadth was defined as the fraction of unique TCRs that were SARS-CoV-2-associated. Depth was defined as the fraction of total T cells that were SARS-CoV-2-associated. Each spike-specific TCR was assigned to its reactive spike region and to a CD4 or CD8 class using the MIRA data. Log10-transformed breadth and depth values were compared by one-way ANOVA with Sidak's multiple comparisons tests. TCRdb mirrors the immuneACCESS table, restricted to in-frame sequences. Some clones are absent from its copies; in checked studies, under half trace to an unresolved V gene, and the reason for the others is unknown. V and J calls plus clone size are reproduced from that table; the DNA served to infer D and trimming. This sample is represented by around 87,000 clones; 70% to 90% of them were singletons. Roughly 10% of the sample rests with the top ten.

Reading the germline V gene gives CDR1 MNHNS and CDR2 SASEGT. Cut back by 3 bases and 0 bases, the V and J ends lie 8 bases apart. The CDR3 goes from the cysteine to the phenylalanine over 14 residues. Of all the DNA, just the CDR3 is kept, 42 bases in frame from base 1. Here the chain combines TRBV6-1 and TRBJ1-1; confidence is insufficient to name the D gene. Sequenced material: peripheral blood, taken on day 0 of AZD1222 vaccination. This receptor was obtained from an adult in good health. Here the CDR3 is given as CASSEPSMNTEAFF. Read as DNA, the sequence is TGTGCCAGCAGTGAGCCGAGTATGAACACTGAAGCTTTCTTT.